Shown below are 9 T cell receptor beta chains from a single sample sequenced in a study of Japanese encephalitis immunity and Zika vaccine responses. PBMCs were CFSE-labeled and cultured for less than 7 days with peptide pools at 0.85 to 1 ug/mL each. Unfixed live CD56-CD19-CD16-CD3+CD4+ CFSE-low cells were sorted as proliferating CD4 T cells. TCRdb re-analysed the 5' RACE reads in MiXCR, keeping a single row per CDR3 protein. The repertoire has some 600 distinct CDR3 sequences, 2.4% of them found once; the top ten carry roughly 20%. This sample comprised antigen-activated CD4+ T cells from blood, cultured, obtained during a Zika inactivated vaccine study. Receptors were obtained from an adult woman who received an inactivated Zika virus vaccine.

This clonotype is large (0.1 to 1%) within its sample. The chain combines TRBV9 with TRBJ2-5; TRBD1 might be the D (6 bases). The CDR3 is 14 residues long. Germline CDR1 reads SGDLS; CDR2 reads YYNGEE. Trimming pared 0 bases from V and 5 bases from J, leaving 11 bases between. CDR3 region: CASSVGKQGETQYF. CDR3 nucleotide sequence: TGTGCCAGCAGCGTAGGGAAACAGGGTGAGACCCAGTACTTC.

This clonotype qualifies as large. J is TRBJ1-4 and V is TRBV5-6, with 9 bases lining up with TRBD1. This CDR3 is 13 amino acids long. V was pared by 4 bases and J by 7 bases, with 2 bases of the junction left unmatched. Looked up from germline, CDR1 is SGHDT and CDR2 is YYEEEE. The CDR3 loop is CASSGTGIEKLFF. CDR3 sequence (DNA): TGTGCCAGCAGCGGGACAGGGATTGAAAAACTGTTTTTT.

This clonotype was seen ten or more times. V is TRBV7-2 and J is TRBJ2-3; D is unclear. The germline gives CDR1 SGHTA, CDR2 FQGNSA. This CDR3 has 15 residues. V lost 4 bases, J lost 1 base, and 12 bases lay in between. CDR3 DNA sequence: TGTGCCAGCAGCTCAAAACTACTCCGCACAGATACGCAGTATTTT. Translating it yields CASSSKLLRTDTQYF.

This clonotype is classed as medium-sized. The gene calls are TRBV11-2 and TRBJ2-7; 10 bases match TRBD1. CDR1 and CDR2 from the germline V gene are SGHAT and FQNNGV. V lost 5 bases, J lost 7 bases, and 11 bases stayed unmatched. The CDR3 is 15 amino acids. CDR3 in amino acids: CASSKRAGTGVEQYF. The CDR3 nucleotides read TGTGCCAGCAGCAAAAGAGCCGGGACAGGGGTTGAGCAGTACTTC.

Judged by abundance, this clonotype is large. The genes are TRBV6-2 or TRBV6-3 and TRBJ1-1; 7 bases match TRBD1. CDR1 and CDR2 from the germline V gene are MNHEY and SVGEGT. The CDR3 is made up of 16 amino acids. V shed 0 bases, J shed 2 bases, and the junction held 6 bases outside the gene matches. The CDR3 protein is CASSYSTGQLNTEAFF. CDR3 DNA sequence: TGTGCCAGCAGTTACTCTACGGGACAGCTTAACACTGAAGCTTTCTTT.

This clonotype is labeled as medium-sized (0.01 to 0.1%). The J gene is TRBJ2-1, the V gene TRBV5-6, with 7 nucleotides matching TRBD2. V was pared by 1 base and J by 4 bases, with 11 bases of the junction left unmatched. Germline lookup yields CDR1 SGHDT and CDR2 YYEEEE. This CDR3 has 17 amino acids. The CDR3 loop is CASSLYLVGGVYNEQFF. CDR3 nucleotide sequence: TGTGCCAGCAGCTTGTATCTTGTGGGGGGGGTTTACAATGAGCAGTTCTTC.

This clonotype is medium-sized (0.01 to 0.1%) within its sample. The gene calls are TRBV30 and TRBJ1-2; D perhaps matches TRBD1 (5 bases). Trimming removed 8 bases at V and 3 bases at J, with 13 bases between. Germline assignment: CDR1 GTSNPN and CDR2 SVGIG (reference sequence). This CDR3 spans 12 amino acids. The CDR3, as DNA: TGTGCCAAACAGTGGGGGGACTATGGCTACACCTTC. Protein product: CAKQWGDYGYTF.

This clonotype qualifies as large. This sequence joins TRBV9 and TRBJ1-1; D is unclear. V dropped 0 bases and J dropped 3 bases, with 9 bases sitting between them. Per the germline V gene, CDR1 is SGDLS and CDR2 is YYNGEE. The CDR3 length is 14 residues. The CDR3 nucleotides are TGTGCCAGCAGCGTAGGCCCGGCGGACACTGAAGCTTTCTTT. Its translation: CASSVGPADTEAFF.

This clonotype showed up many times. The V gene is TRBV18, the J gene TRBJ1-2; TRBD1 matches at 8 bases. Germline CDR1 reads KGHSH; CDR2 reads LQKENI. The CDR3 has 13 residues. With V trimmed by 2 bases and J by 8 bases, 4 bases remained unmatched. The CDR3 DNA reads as TGTGCCAGCTCACCAGCGACAGGGGAGGGCTACACCTTC. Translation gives CASSPATGEGYTF.